A single sample gave rise to the 24 T cell receptor beta chains below, sequenced in a study of technical replicates of blood from several donors. TCRdb's table, derived via immunoSEQ multiplex PCR, lists solely in-frame clones and lacks some. The table shows roughly 80,000 clones, with 89% occurring only once. Material for sequencing was T cells isolated from PBMCs. Source of these receptors: a human donor in good health.

The chain employs TRBV9 and TRBJ1-2; D remains unclear. V gave up 0 bases and J gave up 5 bases, with 14 bases separating them. This CDR3 contains 15 residues. The germline gives CDR1 SGDLS, CDR2 YYNGEE. The DNA of the CDR3 is TGTGCCAGCAGCGTAGGCAGGCGTGCAGAGTATGGCTACACCTTC. Residues: CASSVGRRAEYGYTF.

V is TRBV6-6 and J is TRBJ2-3, with D possibly matching TRBD1 (5 bases). The CDR3 is 13 residues long. Looked up from germline, CDR1 is MNHNY and CDR2 is SVGAGI (reference sequence). V was cut by 2 bases and J by 4 bases, with 7 bases left in between. The CDR3 DNA is TGTGCCAGCAGTTACATGGGGCCAGATACGCAGTATTTT. Residues: CASSYMGPDTQYF.

This clone occurred once. The CDR3 is CASSLFRSDKNIQYF. CDR3 nucleotide sequence: TGTGCCAGCAGCTTATTTCGGAGCGACAAAAACATTCAGTACTTC. This chain joins TRBV7-8 and TRBJ2-4; D gene unclear. V was trimmed by 2 bases and J by 3 bases, leaving 11 bases between them. The CDR3 runs 15 residues. CDR1 and CDR2 from the germline V gene are SGHVS and FQNEAQ. The full variable domain, completed using reference TRBV7-8 and TRBJ2-4, is GAGVSQSPRYKVAKRGQDVALRCDPISGHVSLFWYQQALGQGPEFLTYFQNEAQLDKSGLPSDRFFAERPEGSVSTLKIQRTQQEDSAVYLCASSLFRSDKNIQYFGAGTRLSVL.

The V call is TRBV4-3, the J call TRBJ2-1; 11 nucleotides agree with TRBD2. V shed 4 bases and J 7 bases; nucleotides not matched to a gene: 9. Germline assignment: CDR1 LGHNA and CDR2 YSLEER. This CDR3 spans 16 amino acids. The CDR3: CASSLELAGETNEQFF. The CDR3 DNA reads TGCGCCAGCAGCCTAGAACTAGCGGGAGAAACGAATGAGCAGTTCTTC.

The chain joins TRBV14 to TRBJ1-1; possibly TRBD1 for D (5 bases). Germline V gene data show CDR1 as SGHDN and CDR2 as FVKESK. CDR3 length equals 17 residues. The V end was cut by 5 bases, the J end by 3 bases, with 22 bases between. The CDR3 DNA reads TGTGCCAGCAGCTTATTTACCGGGGGGTTCAGGGACACTGAAGCTTTCTTT. Translated, it gives CASSLFTGGFRDTEAFF.

The chain carries TRBV2 and TRBJ2-7; tentative D call: TRBD1 (5 bases). CDR1 and CDR2 (germline): SNHLY, FYNNEI. Trimming removed 4 bases from V and 3 bases from J, with 10 bases in between. There are 13 residues in the CDR3. Written as DNA, the CDR3 is TGTGCCAGCAGTGTAGGGGCTATCTACGAGCAGTACTTC. This translates into CASSVGAIYEQYF. The full variable domain, its missing parts supplied by reference TRBV2 and TRBJ2-7, is EPEVTQTPSHQVTQMGQEVILRCVPISNHLYFYWYRQILGQKVEFLVSFYNNEISEKSEIFDDQFSVERPDGSNFTLKIRSTKLEDSAMYFCASSVGAIYEQYFGPGTRLTVT.

The rearrangement links TRBV7-9 to TRBJ1-2; D not certain. Between the trimmed V and J ends, which lost 4 bases and 6 bases, there was a span of 12 bases. The V gene's germline CDR1 is SEHNR and CDR2 FQNEAQ (reference sequence). This CDR3 has 13 residues. For the CDR3, the DNA is TGTGCCAGCAGCTCCCTCGTCCAGGATGGCTACACCTTC. Its protein is CASSSLVQDGYTF.

CDR3 loop: CAISPGDNQPQHF. The CDR3 DNA reads TGTGCCATCAGTCCGGGAGACAATCAGCCCCAGCATTTT. The chain is built from TRBV10-3 and TRBJ1-5, with D unresolved. The CDR3 is made up of 13 amino acids. Between the trimmed V and J ends, which lost 5 bases and 3 bases, there was a span of 8 bases. Germline values: CDR1 ENHRY, CDR2 SYGVKD.

This chain connects TRBV7-8 to TRBJ2-7; the match to TRBD2 covers 7 bases. Germline V gives CDR1 SGHVS, CDR2 FQNEAQ. The CDR3 sequence is 14 residues long. Trimming cost V 2 bases and J 7 bases; bases outside gene matches: 8. The CDR3 coding sequence is TGTGCCAGCAGCTTATGGGCGGGAGAGAAAGAGCAGTACTTC. Translated: CASSLWAGEKEQYF.

This rearrangement joins TRBV19 to TRBJ1-3, with 9 positions matching TRBD1. Per the germline V gene, CDR1 is LNHDA and CDR2 is SQIVND (reference sequence). J was trimmed by 6 bases and V by 10 bases; bases with no gene match: 7. This CDR3 region has 13 residues. Here the CDR3 reads CATWDREENTIYF. The CDR3 coding sequence is TGTGCCACCTGGGACAGGGAAGAAAACACCATATATTTT.

This clone was detected once. The chain carries TRBV27 and TRBJ2-3; 9 positions agree with TRBD2. V was clipped by 7 bases and J by 0 bases; unmatched bases: 2. The CDR3 consists of 14 residues. Germline V CDR1 and CDR2: MNHEY, SMNVEV (reference sequence). The DNA of the CDR3 is TGTGCCAGCAAAAGCGGGAGGAGCACAGATACGCAGTATTTT. The encoded protein is CASKSGRSTDTQYF.

The V gene is TRBV6-1, the J gene TRBJ2-7; 11 bases map to TRBD2. Looked up from germline, CDR1 is MNHNS and CDR2 is SASEGT. Unmatched junction bases numbered 6, after V lost 7 bases and J lost 4 bases. The length of the CDR3 is 14 residues. The CDR3 region has the DNA TGTGCCAGCACCAGGACTAGCGGGCTATACGAGCAGTACTTC. Amino acids: CASTRTSGLYEQYF.

This chain joins TRBV7-9 and TRBJ1-1, with D unresolved. With 7 bases removed from V and 0 bases from J, the gap between germline ends came to 12 bases. Germline values: CDR1 SEHNR, CDR2 FQNEAQ (reference sequence). The CDR3 contains 14 residues. CDR3 in DNA: TGTGCCAGCAAAGGACTGAGTATGAACACTGAAGCTTTCTTT. Protein: CASKGLSMNTEAFF. Variable domain in full (rest from reference TRBV7-9 and TRBJ1-1): DTGVSQNPRHKITKRGQNVTFRCDPISEHNRLYWYRQTLGQGPEFLTYFQNEAQLEKSRLLSDRFSAERPKGSFSTLEIQRTEQGDSAMYLCASKGLSMNTEAFFGQGTRLTVV.

V usage is TRBV19 and J usage is TRBJ2-1; weak D call: TRBD2 (6 bases). Germline V gene data show CDR1 as LNHDA and CDR2 as SQIVND (reference sequence). This CDR3 comprises 15 residues. V was trimmed by 4 bases and J by 4 bases, leaving 14 bases between them. The CDR3 DNA sequence: TGTGCCAGTAGTACGGAGGGACTGACTTACAATGAGCAGTTCTTC. It encodes CASSTEGLTYNEQFF.

The V and J genes are TRBV28 and TRBJ1-1; D remains ambiguous. This CDR3 spans 12 amino acids. V gave up 4 bases and J gave up 7 bases, with 10 bases separating them. CDR1 MDHEN and CDR2 SYDVKM come from the germline V gene. CDR3 DNA sequence: TGTGCCAGCAGTTCTCGTGGACTTGAAGCTTTCTTT. Its translation is CASSSRGLEAFF.

In nucleotides, the CDR3 is TGTGCCAGCAGTTCCCCTCGGACGGGGGTTAATGAAAAACTGTTTTTT. It is translated as CASSSPRTGVNEKLFF. The chain links TRBV28 to TRBJ1-4; a weak D match, TRBD1 (5 bases). The CDR3 sequence is 16 residues long. CDR1 MDHEN and CDR2 SYDVKM come from the germline V gene. The germline V and J ends were trimmed by 4 bases and 4 bases, with 16 bases remaining between them.

This rearrangement joins TRBV29-1 to TRBJ2-7; D is possibly TRBD1 (6 bases). The CDR3 runs to 13 residues. The V and J ends lost 3 bases and 4 bases respectively, with 13 bases between them. From germline, CDR1 is SQVTM and CDR2 ANQGSEA. CDR3 coding DNA: TGCAGCGTTGATTTGGGACAAACTTACGAGCAGTACTTC. It is translated as CSVDLGQTYEQYF.

The chain combines TRBV4-1 with TRBJ1-2; 7 bases are a match to TRBD1. The V segment lost 1 base and the J segment 3 bases; nucleotides outside the gene matches: 8. Germline V gene lookup returns CDR1 MGHRA and CDR2 YSYEKL. The CDR3 runs to 16 residues. The DNA of the CDR3 is TGCGCCAGCAGCCAAGTAAGCGGAACAGGGGACTATGGCTACACCTTC. It yields the protein CASSQVSGTGDYGYTF.

This chain links TRBV7-2 with TRBJ2-7, with 12 bases lining up with TRBD2. The CDR3 runs to 15 residues. Germline CDR1 is SGHTA and CDR2 is FQGNSA. V was pared by 5 bases and J by 3 bases, with 5 bases of the junction left unmatched. This CDR3 is CASSRLAGEYYEQYF. Here the CDR3 DNA reads TGTGCCAGCAGCCGACTAGCGGGAGAGTACTACGAGCAGTACTTC.

The chain couples TRBV7-8 to TRBJ2-2, with a possible D match to TRBD1 (5 bases). The length of the CDR3 is 14 residues. Germline lookup yields CDR1 SGHVS and CDR2 FQNEAQ. Trimming shortened V by 1 base and J by 5 bases, and 8 bases separated the two germline ends. In nucleotides, the CDR3 is TGTGCCAGCAGCTTAGAAGCAGGGACCGGGGAGCTGTTTTTT. Its translation is CASSLEAGTGELFF.

The V and J genes are TRBV2 and TRBJ1-5, with D possibly being TRBD1 (5 bases). This CDR3 is built from 16 residues. Looked up from germline, CDR1 is SNHLY and CDR2 is FYNNEI. V was cut by 3 bases and J by 1 base, with 13 bases left in between. CDR3 coding DNA: TGTGCCAGCAGTGACTCGGGGGGAGAGAGCAATCAGCCCCAGCATTTT. It translates to CASSDSGGESNQPQHF.

The chain uses TRBV5-6 and TRBJ2-4, with a possible D match to TRBD2 (6 bases). The CDR3 loop spans 16 amino acids. CDR1 and CDR2 (germline): SGHDT, YYEEEE. Deletions cut 0 bases from V and 3 bases from J, with 13 bases between. The CDR3, as DNA: TGTGCCAGCAGCTTGGATGGGGAGGAGGGCAAAAACATTCAGTACTTC. Residues: CASSLDGEEGKNIQYF.

This chain links TRBV25-1 with TRBJ2-7; the match to TRBD2 covers 7 bases. This CDR3 is 16 amino acids long. Unmatched junction bases numbered 10, after V lost 2 bases and J lost 3 bases. Germline V gives CDR1 MGHDK, CDR2 SYGVNS. The CDR3 loop is CASSERSGGTNYEQYF. The CDR3 DNA sequence: TGTGCCAGCAGTGAACGGTCCGGGGGGACTAACTACGAGCAGTACTTC.

This sequence joins TRBV27 and TRBJ2-2; D is undetermined. The V and J ends lost 0 bases and 0 bases respectively, with 2 bases between them. This CDR3 is 14 amino acids long. Looked up from germline, CDR1 is MNHEY and CDR2 is SMNVEV (reference sequence). CDR3 protein: CASSLSANTGELFF. The CDR3 bases are TGTGCCAGCAGTTTATCCGCGAACACCGGGGAGCTGTTTTTT.